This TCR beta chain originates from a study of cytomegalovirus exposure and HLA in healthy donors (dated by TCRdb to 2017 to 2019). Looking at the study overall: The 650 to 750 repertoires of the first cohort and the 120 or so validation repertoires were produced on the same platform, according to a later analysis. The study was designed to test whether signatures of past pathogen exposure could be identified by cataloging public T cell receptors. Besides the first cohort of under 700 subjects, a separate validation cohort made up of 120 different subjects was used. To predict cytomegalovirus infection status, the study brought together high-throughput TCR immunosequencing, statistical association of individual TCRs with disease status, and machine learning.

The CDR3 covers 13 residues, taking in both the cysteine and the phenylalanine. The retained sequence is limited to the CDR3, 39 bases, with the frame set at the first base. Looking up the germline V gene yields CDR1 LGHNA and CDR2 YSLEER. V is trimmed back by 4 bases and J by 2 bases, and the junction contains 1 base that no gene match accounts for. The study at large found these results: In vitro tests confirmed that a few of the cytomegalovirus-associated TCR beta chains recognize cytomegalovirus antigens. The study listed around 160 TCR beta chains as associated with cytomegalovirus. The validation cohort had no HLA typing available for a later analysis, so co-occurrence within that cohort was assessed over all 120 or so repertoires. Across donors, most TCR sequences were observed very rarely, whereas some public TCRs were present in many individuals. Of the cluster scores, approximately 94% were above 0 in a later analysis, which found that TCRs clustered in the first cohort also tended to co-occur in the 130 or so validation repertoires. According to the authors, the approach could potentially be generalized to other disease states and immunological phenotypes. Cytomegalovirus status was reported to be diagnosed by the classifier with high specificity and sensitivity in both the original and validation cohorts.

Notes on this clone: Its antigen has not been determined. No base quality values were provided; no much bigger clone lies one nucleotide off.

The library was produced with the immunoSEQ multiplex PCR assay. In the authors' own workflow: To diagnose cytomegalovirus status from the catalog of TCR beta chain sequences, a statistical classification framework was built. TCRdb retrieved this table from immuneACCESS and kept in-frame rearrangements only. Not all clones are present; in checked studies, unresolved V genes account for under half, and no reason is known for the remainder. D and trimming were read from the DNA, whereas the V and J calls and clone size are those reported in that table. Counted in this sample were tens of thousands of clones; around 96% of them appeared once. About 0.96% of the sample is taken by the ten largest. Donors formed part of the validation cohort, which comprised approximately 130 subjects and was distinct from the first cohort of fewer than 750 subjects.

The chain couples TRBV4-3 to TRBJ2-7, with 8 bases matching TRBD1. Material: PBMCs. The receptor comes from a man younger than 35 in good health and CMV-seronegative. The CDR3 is CASSPGQAYEQYF. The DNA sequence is TGCGCCAGCAGCCCGGGACAGGCCTACGAGCAGTACTTC.